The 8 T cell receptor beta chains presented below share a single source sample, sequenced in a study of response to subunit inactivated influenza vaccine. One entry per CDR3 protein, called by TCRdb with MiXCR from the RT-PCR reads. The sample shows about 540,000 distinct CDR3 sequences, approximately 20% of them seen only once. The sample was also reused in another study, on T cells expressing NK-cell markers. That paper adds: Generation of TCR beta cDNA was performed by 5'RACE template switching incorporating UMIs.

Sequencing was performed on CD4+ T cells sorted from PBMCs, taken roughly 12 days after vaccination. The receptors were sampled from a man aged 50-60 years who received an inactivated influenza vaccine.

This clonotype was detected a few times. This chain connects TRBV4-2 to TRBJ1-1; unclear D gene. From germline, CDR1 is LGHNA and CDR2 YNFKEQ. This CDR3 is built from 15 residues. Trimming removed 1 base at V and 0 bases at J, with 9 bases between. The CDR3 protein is CASSQGFPMNTEAFF. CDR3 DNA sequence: TGTGCCAGCAGCCAAGGATTTCCCATGAACACTGAAGCTTTCTTT.

The CDR3, as DNA: TGTGCCAGCAGCTTATGGGCGGGGCTCGGGGCCAACGTCCTGACTTTC. Translating gives CASSLWAGLGANVLTF. This chain connects TRBV7-9 to TRBJ2-6, with D perhaps TRBD2 (6 bases). This CDR3 is built from 16 residues. Germline CDR1 SEHNR, CDR2 FQNEAQ (reference sequence). V was clipped by 2 bases and J by 4 bases, with 12 bases between them.

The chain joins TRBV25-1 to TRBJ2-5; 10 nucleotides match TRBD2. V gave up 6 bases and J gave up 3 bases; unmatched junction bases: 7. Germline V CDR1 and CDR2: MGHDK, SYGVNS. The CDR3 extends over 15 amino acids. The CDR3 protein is CASRKGLAAKETQYF. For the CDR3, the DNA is TGTGCCAGCAGAAAAGGACTAGCGGCGAAAGAGACCCAGTACTTC.

DNA of the CDR3: TGCGCCAGCAGCCAAGAGTACAGTCAAGAGACCCAGTACTTC. It codes for CASSQEYSQETQYF. This chain uses TRBV4-3 with TRBJ2-5; D gene unclear. V lost 0 bases and J lost 2, with 7 bases in between. CDR1 and CDR2 (germline): LGHNA, YSLEER. The CDR3 is 14 residues long.

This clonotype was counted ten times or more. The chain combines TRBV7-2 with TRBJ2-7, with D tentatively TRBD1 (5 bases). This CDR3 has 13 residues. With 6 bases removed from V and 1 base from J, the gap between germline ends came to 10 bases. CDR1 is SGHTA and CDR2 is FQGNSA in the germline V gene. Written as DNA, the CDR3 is TGTGCCAGCAGTTTATCAGGGTCCTACGAGCAGTACTTC. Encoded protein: CASSLSGSYEQYF.

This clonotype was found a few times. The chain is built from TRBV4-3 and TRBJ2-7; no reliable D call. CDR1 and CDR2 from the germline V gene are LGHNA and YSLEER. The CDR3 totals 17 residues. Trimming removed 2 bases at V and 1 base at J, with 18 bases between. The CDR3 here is CASSQTYNSANSYEQYF. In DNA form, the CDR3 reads TGCGCCAGCAGCCAAACGTATAACAGTGCAAATTCCTACGAGCAGTACTTC.

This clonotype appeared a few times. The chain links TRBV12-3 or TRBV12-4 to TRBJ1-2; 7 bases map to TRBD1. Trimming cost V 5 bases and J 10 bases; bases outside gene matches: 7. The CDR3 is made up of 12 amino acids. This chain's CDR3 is CASSEYRGDYTF. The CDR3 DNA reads TGTGCCAGCAGTGAGTACAGGGGAGACTACACCTTC.

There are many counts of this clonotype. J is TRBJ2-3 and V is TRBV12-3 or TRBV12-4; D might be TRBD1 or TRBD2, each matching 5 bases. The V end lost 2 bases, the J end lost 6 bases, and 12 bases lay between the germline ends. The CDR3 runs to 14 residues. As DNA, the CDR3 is TGTGCCAGCAGTTTAACTTCCGGGGCGGATACGCAGTATTTT. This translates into CASSLTSGADTQYF.